This paragraph reports one TCR beta chain. What it recognizes is unknown. The ends lost 6 bases at V and 4 bases at J; junction bases unmatched: 3. The CDR3 has 14 residues. Cultured CD4+ T-cell DNA underwent Oncomine TCR Beta short-read sequencing. TCRdb reanalysed the PCR reads using MiXCR and keeps one entry per CDR3 protein. The sample comprises roughly 7,900 distinct CDR3 sequences, approximately 40% of which are singletons, and about a sixth rests with the top ten. This entry is derived from a study of vaccination and CD4 T cells after COVID-19. Across the study: Median draw time for post-COVID samples was roughly 100 days post-diagnosis (range 35 to 161). Stimuli were overlapping spike peptide pools of SARS-CoV-2 and three common cold coronaviruses (HCoV-NL63, HCoV-OC43, HCoV-229E). Timing of post-vaccine sample collection was a median approximately 79 days after dose two, with a range of 14 to 241. Regarding the study as a whole: The median count of SARS-CoV-2-reactive clonotypes rose from about 22 to 38, not significantly.

The treatment is: roughly ten-day PBMC culture with coronavirus spike peptide pools or control peptides (ViraFEST assay). CD4+ T-cell collection from the unexposed donor predated the COVID-19 pandemic (2011-2018). The receptor comes from a human donor in good health. Source material: CD4+ T cells from blood, cultured in vitro. The J gene is TRBJ2-5, the V gene TRBV6-7; 12 nucleotides match TRBD1. TRBV6-7 is marked as an open reading frame, function uncertain. DNA of the CDR3: TGTGCCAGCAGGGGGACAGGGGGCCGAGAGACCCAGTACTTC. Protein sequence: CASRGTGGRETQYF.